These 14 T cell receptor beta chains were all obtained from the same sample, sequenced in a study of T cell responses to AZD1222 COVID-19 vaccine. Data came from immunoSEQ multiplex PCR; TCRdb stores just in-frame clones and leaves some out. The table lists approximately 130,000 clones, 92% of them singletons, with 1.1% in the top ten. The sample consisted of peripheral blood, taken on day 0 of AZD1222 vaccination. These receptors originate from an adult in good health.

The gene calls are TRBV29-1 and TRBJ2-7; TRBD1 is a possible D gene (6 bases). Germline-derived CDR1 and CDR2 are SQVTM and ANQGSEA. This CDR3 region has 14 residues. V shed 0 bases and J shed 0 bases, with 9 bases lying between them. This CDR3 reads CSVEDRGSSYEQYF. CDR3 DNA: TGCAGCGTTGAAGACAGGGGAAGCTCCTACGAGCAGTACTTC.

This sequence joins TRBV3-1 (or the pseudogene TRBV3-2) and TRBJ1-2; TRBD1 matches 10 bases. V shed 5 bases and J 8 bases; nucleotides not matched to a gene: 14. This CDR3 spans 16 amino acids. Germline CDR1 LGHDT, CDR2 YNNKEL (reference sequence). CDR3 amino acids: CASSFLVRQGAGGYTF. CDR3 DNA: TGTGCCAGCAGCTTTCTAGTCCGACAGGGGGCAGGGGGCTACACCTTC.

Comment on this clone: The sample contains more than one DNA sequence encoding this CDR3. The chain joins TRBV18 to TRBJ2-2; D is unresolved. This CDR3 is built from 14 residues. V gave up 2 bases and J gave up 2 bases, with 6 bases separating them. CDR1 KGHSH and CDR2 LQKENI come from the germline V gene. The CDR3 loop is CASSPRANTGELFF. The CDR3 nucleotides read TGTGCCAGCTCACCAAGGGCCAACACCGGGGAGCTGTTTTTT.

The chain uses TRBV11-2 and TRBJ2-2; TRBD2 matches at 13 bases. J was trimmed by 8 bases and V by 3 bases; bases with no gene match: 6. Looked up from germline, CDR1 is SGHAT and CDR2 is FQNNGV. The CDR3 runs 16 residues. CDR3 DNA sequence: TGTGCCAGCAGCTTTGGGACTAGCGGGATTTTGGGGGAGCTGTTTTTT. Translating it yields CASSFGTSGILGELFF.

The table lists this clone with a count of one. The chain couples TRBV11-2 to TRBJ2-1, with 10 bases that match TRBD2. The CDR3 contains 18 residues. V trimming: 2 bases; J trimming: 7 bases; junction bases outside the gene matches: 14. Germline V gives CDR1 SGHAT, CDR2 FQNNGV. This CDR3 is CASSLRPSGSPYRNEQFF. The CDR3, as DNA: TGTGCCAGCAGCTTAAGACCTAGCGGGAGCCCCTACCGAAATGAGCAGTTCTTC.

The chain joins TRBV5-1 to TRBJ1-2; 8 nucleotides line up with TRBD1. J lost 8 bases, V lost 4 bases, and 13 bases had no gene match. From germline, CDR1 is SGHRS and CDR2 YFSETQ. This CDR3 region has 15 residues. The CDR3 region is CASSRETGEVGGYTF. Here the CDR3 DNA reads TGCGCCAGCAGCCGAGAGACAGGGGAAGTCGGCGGCTACACCTTC.

CDR3 in DNA: TGTGCCAGCACCCTCCGCCCCCGCCGGGACTTTGGAAATCAGCCCCAGCATTTT. Translation gives CASTLRPRRDFGNQPQHF. V usage is TRBV7-8 and J usage is TRBJ1-5, with D tentatively TRBD1 (5 bases). V shed 7 bases and J shed 4 bases, with 26 bases lying between them. The CDR3 is made up of 18 amino acids. Germline V gene sequence: CDR1 SGHVS, CDR2 FQNEAQ. Using reference TRBV7-8 and TRBJ1-5 for the parts outside the CDR3, the full variable domain is GAGVSQSPRYKVAKRGQDVALRCDPISGHVSLFWYQQALGQGPEFLTYFQNEAQLDKSGLPSDRFFAERPEGSVSTLKIQRTQQEDSAVYLCASTLRPRRDFGNQPQHFGDGTRLSIL.

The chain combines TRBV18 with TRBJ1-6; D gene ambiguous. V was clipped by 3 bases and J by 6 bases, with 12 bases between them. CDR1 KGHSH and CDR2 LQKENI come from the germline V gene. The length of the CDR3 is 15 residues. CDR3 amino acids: CASSPAGNANSPLHF. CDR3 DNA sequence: TGTGCCAGCTCACCTGCAGGAAATGCTAATTCACCCCTCCACTTT.

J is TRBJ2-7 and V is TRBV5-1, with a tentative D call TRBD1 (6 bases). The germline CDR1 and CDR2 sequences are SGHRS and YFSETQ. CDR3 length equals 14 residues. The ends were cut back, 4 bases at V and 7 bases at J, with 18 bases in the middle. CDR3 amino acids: CASSRGDRKGEQYF. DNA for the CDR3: TGCGCCAGCAGCCGAGGAGACAGGAAAGGAGAGCAGTACTTC. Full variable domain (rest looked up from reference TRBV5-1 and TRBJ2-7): KAGVTQTPRYLIKTRGQQVTLSCSPISGHRSVSWYQQTPGQGLQFLFEYFSETQRNKGNFPGRFSGRQFSNSRSEMNVSTLELGDSALYLCASSRGDRKGEQYFGPGTRLTVT.

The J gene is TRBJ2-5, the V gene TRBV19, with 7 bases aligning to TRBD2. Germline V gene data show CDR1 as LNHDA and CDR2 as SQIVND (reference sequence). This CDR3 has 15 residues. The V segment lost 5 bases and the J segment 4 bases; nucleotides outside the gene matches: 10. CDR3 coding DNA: TGTGCCAGTAGTTACGGGGAGGGAGCGCGAGAGACCCAGTACTTC. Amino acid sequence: CASSYGEGARETQYF.

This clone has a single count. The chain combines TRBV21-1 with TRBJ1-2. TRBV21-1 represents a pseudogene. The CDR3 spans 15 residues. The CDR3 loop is CASSKDRDGPGGYTF. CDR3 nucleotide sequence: TGTGCCAGCAGCAAAGATAGGGACGGCCCTGGGGGCTACACCTTC.

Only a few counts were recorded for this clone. The CDR3 DNA sequence: TGTGCCACCAGTGGCGTGGACAGGTTCAATAATTCACCCCTCCACTTT. It codes for CATSGVDRFNNSPLHF. V and J are TRBV24-1 and TRBJ1-6, with 7 bases identical to TRBD1. V gave up 5 bases and J gave up 5 bases; unmatched junction bases: 8. This CDR3 is 16 amino acids long. Germline V gene sequence: CDR1 KGHDR, CDR2 SFDVKD.

CDR3 nucleotide sequence: TGTGCCAGCAGCATTATAGGAACTGAAGCTTTCTTT. Translating gives CASSIIGTEAFF. This chain links TRBV2 with TRBJ1-1, with no clear D. Trimming took off 6 bases at V and 5 bases at J, with 10 bases between the two ends. Looked up from germline, CDR1 is SNHLY and CDR2 is FYNNEI. This CDR3 comprises 12 residues.

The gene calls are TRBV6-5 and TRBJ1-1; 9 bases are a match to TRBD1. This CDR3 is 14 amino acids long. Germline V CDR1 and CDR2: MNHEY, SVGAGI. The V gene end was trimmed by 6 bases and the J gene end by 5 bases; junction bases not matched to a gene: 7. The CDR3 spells CASSLGQGKTEAFF. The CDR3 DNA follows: TGTGCCAGCAGCCTAGGACAGGGGAAGACTGAAGCTTTCTTT.